This T cell receptor beta chain was captured in a study of T cell repertoires in cytomegalovirus infection. Across the whole study: Matching HLA type and CMV infection were both indicated by public TCR beta signatures.

There are 11 residues in the CDR3. Trimming removed 9 bases at V and 7 bases at J, with 13 bases between. TCRdb re-called the reads through MiXCR, storing one row per CDR3 protein. The table shows approximately 1,000,000 distinct CDR3 sequences, with 25% to 40% occurring only once. A word on this clonotype: Its antigen remains unidentified.

The chain combines TRBV23-1 with TRBJ2-7; a weak D match, TRBD1 (6 bases). TRBV23-1 is an ORF for which the function is uncertain. This TCR derives from a human donor in good health (CMV status not recorded). Some clones in this sample may be carry-over from other donors' samples. Here the sequenced sample was cultured CD8+ T cells from PBMCs, taken from culture after CMV antigen stimulation. CDR3 bases: TGCGCCAGTTCAACAGGGCAAGAGCAGTACTTC. This sequence encodes CASSTGQEQYF.